The 31 T cell receptor beta chains presented below share a single source sample, sequenced in a study of CD4 T cells in relation to SARS-CoV-2 and coronaviruses. Using immunoSEQ multiplex PCR, the repertoire was profiled, and TCRdb retains in-frame clones only, with some absent. The sample lists approximately 25,000 clones, about four fifths seen once, with 14% in the top ten. Unexposed donor CD4+ T cells date from about 2011-2018, before the COVID-19 pandemic. Isolation of CD4+ T cells took place after nine to ten days in culture. These receptors' targets are unknown. The source material was CD4+ T cells from PBMCs, cultured in vitro. Receptor source: a human donor in good health.

The rearrangement links TRBV19 to TRBJ2-1; tentative D call: TRBD1 (5 bases). CDR3 length equals 17 residues. Trimming took 1 base from V and 0 from J, leaving 13 bases between them. CDR1 and CDR2 from the germline V gene are LNHDA and SQIVND (reference sequence). CDR3 sequence: CASSIGRGGYSYNEQFF. CDR3 coding DNA: TGTGCCAGTAGTATAGGAAGGGGCGGCTACTCCTACAATGAGCAGTTCTTC.

This chain joins TRBV27 and TRBJ2-7; possible D gene TRBD2, 5 bases. This CDR3 comprises 11 residues. The germline gives CDR1 MNHEY, CDR2 SMNVEV (reference sequence). V was clipped by 7 bases and J by 5 bases, with 9 bases between them. Here the CDR3 reads CASTDYNEQYF. CDR3 DNA: TGTGCCAGCACCGACTACAACGAGCAGTACTTC.

The chain uses TRBV11-2 and TRBJ1-2, with D unresolved. The germline V and J ends were trimmed by 3 bases and 6 bases, with 20 bases remaining between them. The CDR3 is made up of 16 amino acids. CDR1 and CDR2 (germline): SGHAT, FQNNGV. CDR3 residues: CASSFWGARVDDGYTF. As DNA, the CDR3 is TGTGCCAGCAGCTTTTGGGGAGCAAGGGTTGACGATGGCTACACCTTC.

The count of this clone is one. The rearrangement joins TRBV10-3 to TRBJ2-7; D not certain. The CDR3 is 12 residues long. Trimming removed 10 bases at V and 10 bases at J, with 20 bases between. CDR1 and CDR2 (germline): ENHRY, SYGVKD. CDR3 in DNA: TGTGCCACCAGAACTCAGGATACGAAACAGTACTTC. Protein product: CATRTQDTKQYF.

V is TRBV5-1 and J is TRBJ2-1; 13 bases are a match to TRBD2. With V trimmed by 4 bases and J by 0 bases, 10 bases remained unmatched. The germline CDR1 and CDR2 sequences are SGHRS and YFSETQ. The CDR3 runs 19 residues. The CDR3 sequence is CASSPGLAGAIGSYNEQFF. In nucleotides, the CDR3 is TGCGCCAGCAGCCCTGGACTAGCGGGAGCTATCGGCTCCTACAATGAGCAGTTCTTC.

The chain recombines TRBV12-3 or TRBV12-4 with TRBJ1-5, with no clear D. V gave up 1 base and J gave up 5 bases, with 6 bases separating them. This CDR3 region has 13 residues. Here the CDR3 reads CASSLVGYQPQHF. CDR3 coding DNA: TGTGCCAGCAGTTTAGTGGGATATCAGCCCCAGCATTTT.

This chain connects TRBV7-2 to TRBJ2-7; D is unresolved. CDR3 length: 13 residues. CDR1 is SGHTA and CDR2 is FQGNSA in the germline V gene. Trimming took off 5 bases at V and 5 bases at J, with 13 bases between the two ends. The chain's CDR3 is CASSQSRRDEQYF. The CDR3, as DNA: TGTGCCAGCAGCCAATCCCGACGGGACGAGCAGTACTTC.

The gene calls are TRBV5-1 and TRBJ1-4, with no clear D. Between the trimmed V and J ends, which lost 1 base and 6 bases, there was a span of 13 bases. Looked up from germline, CDR1 is SGHRS and CDR2 is YFSETQ. The CDR3 has 15 amino acids. CDR3 sequence: CASSLSFRRDEKLFF. The CDR3, as DNA: TGCGCCAGCAGCTTGAGCTTTAGGCGGGATGAAAAACTGTTTTTT.

The rearrangement links TRBV10-3 to TRBJ1-3; D is possibly TRBD1 (5 bases). The CDR3 loop spans 15 amino acids. V lost 2 bases and J lost 0, with 8 bases in between. CDR1 and CDR2 from the germline V gene are ENHRY and SYGVKD. The CDR3 loop reads CAISEAGSSGNTIYF. The CDR3 DNA sequence: TGTGCCATCAGTGAGGCAGGGAGCTCTGGAAACACCATATATTTT.

The genes are TRBV27 and TRBJ1-2; D might be TRBD1 (5 bases). Trimming shortened V by 8 bases and J by 14 bases, and 21 bases separated the two germline ends. The CDR3 extends over 12 amino acids. CDR1 and CDR2 (germline): MNHEY, SMNVEV (reference sequence). The CDR3 nucleotides read TGTGCCAGCGGTAGAGACAGTGGGTTTTGGACCTTC. It yields the protein CASGRDSGFWTF.

J is TRBJ1-2 and V is TRBV7-2; D call uncertain. The V end lost 3 bases, the J end lost 8 bases, and 13 bases lay between the germline ends. The CDR3 covers 13 residues. CDR1 SGHTA and CDR2 FQGNSA come from the germline V gene. This CDR3 reads CASSFPFKSGYTF. CDR3 in DNA: TGTGCCAGCAGCTTCCCATTCAAGAGCGGCTACACCTTC.

The chain links TRBV7-2 to TRBJ2-1, with D tentatively TRBD1 or TRBD2 (6 bases each). Trimming cost V 10 bases and J 0 bases, with 13 bases left between them. This CDR3 spans 14 amino acids. The germline V gene has CDR1 SGHTA and CDR2 FQGNSA. DNA for the CDR3: TGTGCCACCTCCGGGGGCAGCTCCTACAATGAGCAGTTCTTC. This encodes CATSGGSSYNEQFF. Supplemented by reference TRBV7-2 and TRBJ2-1, the full variable domain reads GAGVSQSPSNKVTEKGKDVELRCDPISGHTALYWYRQSLGQGLEFLIYFQGNSAPDKSGLPSDRFSAERTGGSVSTLTIQRTQQEDSAVYLCATSGGSSYNEQFFGPGTRLTVL.

The rearrangement uses TRBV18 and TRBJ1-6, with a tentative D call TRBD1 (5 bases). The CDR3 spans 14 residues. The V end lost 3 bases, the J end lost 8 bases, and 11 bases lay between the germline ends. CDR1 and CDR2 (germline): KGHSH, LQKENI. As DNA, the CDR3 is TGTGCCAGCTCACCTACACCGGGGGATTCACCCCTCCACTTT. It codes for CASSPTPGDSPLHF.

The genes are TRBV29-1 and TRBJ2-1; 7 bases are shared with TRBD2. Germline V gene sequence: CDR1 SQVTM, CDR2 ANQGSEA. The CDR3 contains 17 residues. V shed 1 base, J shed 5 bases, and the junction held 14 bases outside the gene matches. For the CDR3, the DNA is TGCAGCGTTGAAGGGCTAGCGGCCACCCCAGGAAACAATGAGCAGTTCTTC. The encoded protein is CSVEGLAATPGNNEQFF.

The chain carries TRBV5-1 and TRBJ2-5, with 10 bases lining up with TRBD2. Trimming took 0 bases from V and 5 from J; bases not matched to a gene: 4. The CDR3 covers 15 residues. Germline assignment: CDR1 SGHRS and CDR2 YFSETQ. The CDR3 here is CASSLVSSGSETQYF. In DNA, the CDR3 is TGCGCCAGCAGCTTGGTGTCTAGCGGGAGCGAGACCCAGTACTTC.

V usage is TRBV9 and J usage is TRBJ2-3; TRBD2 matches at 12 bases. Unmatched junction bases numbered 10, after V lost 2 bases and J lost 6 bases. The V gene's germline CDR1 is SGDLS and CDR2 YYNGEE. The CDR3 length is 17 residues. CDR3 nucleotides: TGTGCCAGCAGCGTGGGGGACCTAGCGGGAGGGTGGGATACGCAGTATTTT. It yields the protein CASSVGDLAGGWDTQYF.

This clone was recorded once. The V gene is TRBV4-3, the J gene TRBJ2-5; D may be TRBD2 (6 bases). This CDR3 contains 13 residues. The V and J ends lost 0 bases and 13 bases respectively, with 15 bases between them. Germline V gives CDR1 LGHNA, CDR2 YSLEER. The CDR3 protein is CASSQERRGLLYF. The CDR3 region has the DNA TGCGCCAGCAGCCAAGAGCGACGGGGACTCCTGTACTTC.

The chain uses TRBV28 and TRBJ1-2; 7 positions agree with TRBD1. V lost 7 bases to trimming and J lost 5 bases; unmatched junction nucleotides: 13. Germline values: CDR1 MDHEN, CDR2 SYDVKM. This CDR3 has 15 amino acids. The CDR3 sequence: CASTERRGRWYGYTF. As DNA, the CDR3 is TGTGCCAGCACCGAGAGAAGGGGGCGGTGGTATGGCTACACCTTC.

This rearrangement joins TRBV6-5 to TRBJ2-7, with a possible D match to TRBD1 (5 bases). The CDR3 has 12 amino acids. The V gene's germline CDR1 is MNHEY and CDR2 SVGAGI. V lost 2 bases and J lost 3, with 5 bases in between. CDR3 sequence reads: CASSYTGYEQYF. CDR3 coding DNA: TGTGCCAGCAGTTACACAGGCTACGAGCAGTACTTC.

A note on this clone: The conserved phenylalanine or tryptophan is not found at the CDR3 terminus, so this likely reflects a read error. No DNA is shown, since the ends of the CDR3 on it are uncertain; the CDR3 is the one TCRdb lists. The chain has TRBV30 and TRBJ1-2. Germline assignment: CDR1 GTSNPN and CDR2 SVGIG (reference sequence). The CDR3 length is 10 residues, termini included. This chain's CDR3 is CAWTSRTRLV.

This clone was seen more than once but under ten times. The V call is TRBV30, the J call TRBJ1-5, with TRBD1 as a possible D gene (6 bases). Germline CDR1 reads GTSNPN; CDR2 reads SVGIG (reference sequence). The CDR3 is made up of 13 amino acids. V gave up 2 bases and J gave up 5 bases, with 10 bases separating them. The DNA for the CDR3 is TGTGCCTGGAGTAGACAGGTCCATCAGCCCCAGCATTTT. Encoded protein: CAWSRQVHQPQHF.

This clone turned up a few times. V usage is TRBV29-1 and J usage is TRBJ1-5; D may be TRBD1 (5 bases). CDR1 SQVTM and CDR2 ANQGSEA come from the germline V gene. The CDR3 runs to 16 residues. The ends were cut back, 6 bases at V and 3 bases at J, with 21 bases in the middle. Written as DNA, the CDR3 is TGCAGCGTCGTACCAGCGGGGGGGAGGGACAATCAGCCCCAGCATTTT. The encoded protein is CSVVPAGGRDNQPQHF.

The CDR3 loop reads CASRNDGSYGYTF. The CDR3, as DNA: TGTGCCAGCAGGAACGACGGCAGCTATGGCTACACCTTC. V usage is TRBV27 and J usage is TRBJ1-2; D unclear. This CDR3 has 13 amino acids. Germline V CDR1 and CDR2: MNHEY, SMNVEV (reference sequence). Between the trimmed V and J ends, which lost 6 bases and 4 bases, there was a span of 12 bases.

This clone occurred a few times. The gene calls are TRBV2 and TRBJ2-7, with a tentative D call TRBD1 (5 bases). With 2 bases removed from V and 2 bases from J, the gap between germline ends came to 16 bases. The germline gives CDR1 SNHLY, CDR2 FYNNEI. The CDR3 runs to 16 residues. CDR3 amino acids: CASSERGRVGAYEQYF. CDR3 in DNA: TGTGCCAGCAGTGAAAGGGGCAGGGTCGGAGCCTACGAGCAGTACTTC. The full variable domain, in which reference TRBV2 and TRBJ2-7 provide the parts outside the CDR3, is EPEVTQTPSHQVTQMGQEVILRCVPISNHLYFYWYRQILGQKVEFLVSFYNNEISEKSEIFDDQFSVERPDGSNFTLKIRSTKLEDSAMYFCASSERGRVGAYEQYFGPGTRLTVT.

The rearrangement uses TRBV3-1 (or the pseudogene TRBV3-2) and TRBJ2-1, with 11 positions matching TRBD2. The V and J ends lost 4 bases and 4 bases, in that order; junction bases with no gene match: 6. Germline V CDR1 and CDR2: LGHDT, YNNKEL (reference sequence). The CDR3 loop spans 16 amino acids. The CDR3 loop is CASSPSGTSGYNEQFF. CDR3 DNA sequence: TGTGCCAGCAGCCCGTCCGGGACTAGCGGTTACAATGAGCAGTTCTTC.

This chain uses TRBV11-2 with TRBJ2-3, with 15 nucleotides matching TRBD2. Looked up from germline, CDR1 is SGHAT and CDR2 is FQNNGV. The junction had 11 bases not matched to a gene; V was cut back by 5 bases and J by 8 bases. CDR3 length: 17 residues. The CDR3 here is CASSPSGTSGGRGTQYF. DNA of the CDR3: TGTGCCAGCAGCCCCTCCGGGACTAGCGGGGGGAGAGGTACGCAGTATTTT. Using reference TRBV11-2 and TRBJ2-3 for the parts outside the CDR3, the full variable domain is EAGVAQSPRYKIIEKRQSVAFWCNPISGHATLYWYQQILGQGPKLLIQFQNNGVVDDSQLPKDRFSAERLKGVDSTLKIQPAKLEDSAVYLCASSPSGTSGGRGTQYFGPGTRLTVL.

Here the CDR3 DNA reads TGCGCCAGCAGCCAAGAAGGGAATTCCTATGGCTACACCTTC. This codes for CASSQEGNSYGYTF. The chain is built from TRBV4-3 and TRBJ1-2; D remains unclear. Germline CDR1 and CDR2: LGHNA and YSLEER. Trimming stripped 0 bases from V and 4 bases from J, with 9 bases between. This CDR3 has 14 amino acids.

The chain is built from TRBV11-2 and TRBJ2-6; 8 positions agree with TRBD2. The CDR3 contains 18 residues. The trim removed 2 bases at V and 0 bases at J, leaving 6 bases unmatched. The germline V gene has CDR1 SGHAT and CDR2 FQNNGV. This CDR3 reads CASSLWLAGNSGANVLTF. The CDR3 nucleotides read TGTGCCAGCAGCTTATGGTTAGCGGGAAACTCTGGGGCCAACGTCCTGACTTTC.

This clone was seen just once. This chain connects TRBV10-1 to TRBJ2-3, with 7 nucleotides matching TRBD1. The CDR3 consists of 15 residues. V lost 4 bases, J lost 2 bases, and 6 bases stayed unmatched. CDR1 and CDR2 (germline): WNHNN, SYGVQD (reference sequence). The CDR3 reads CASSADRVVTDTQYF. The CDR3 bases are TGCGCCAGCAGTGCCGACAGGGTAGTCACAGATACGCAGTATTTT.

The chain joins TRBV4-3 to TRBJ2-1; tentative D call: TRBD1 (6 bases). V lost 4 bases and J 8 bases, leaving 15 bases between the germline ends. The CDR3 is 14 amino acids. Germline V gene sequence: CDR1 LGHNA, CDR2 YSLEER. As DNA, the CDR3 is TGCGCCAGCAGCCCCCAACCGGACAGCGATGAGCAGTTCTTC. This gives the protein CASSPQPDSDEQFF.

In nucleotides, the CDR3 is TGTGCCAGCACGGGACAGCTTAATTCACCCCTCCACTTT. Translating it yields CASTGQLNSPLHF. J is TRBJ1-6 and V is TRBV27; 7 bases line up with TRBD1. V shed 7 bases, J shed 6 bases, and the junction held 3 bases outside the gene matches. The V gene's germline CDR1 is MNHEY and CDR2 SMNVEV (reference sequence). The CDR3 runs to 13 residues.